The entry below gives a single T cell receptor (beta chain) sequence along with its context. Which antigen it targets is not known. No base quality information exists; no much larger clone differs at one position. The sample comes from a study of blood T cell repertoires in COVID-19 (TCRdb year 2020). About the investigation overall: Samples from collaborators originated in the United States, Italy and Spain and spanned both the acute and convalescent phases of COVID-19. The prospective study material was composed of cDNA or gDNA derived from T cells, B-cell-depleted T cells, or PBMCs. Subjects who had been exposed to COVID-19, were actively infected with it, or had recovered from it provided the deeply sampled blood TCRbeta repertoires that made up the dataset. A freely available public database, intended as a resource for researchers studying the immune response to SARS-CoV-2, is where the repertoires were released. Samples were obtained from the ongoing ImmuneRACE study (first 160 participants) and from about 1,300 subjects provided by 6 global collaborators. Sample metadata almost always included a de-identified subject ID, COVID-19 status, age in years and sex. Where available, HLA class I and class II types were taken from metadata supplied by the sample provider and were not determined by assay-based typing. Study-wide conclusions, independent of this receptor: How much clinical and demographic metadata was included differed by source and by participant, and the metadata was provided uncurated.

The CDR3, cysteine through phenylalanine, is 13 amino acids long. Of the read, only the CDR3 DNA is kept; its 39 bases are in frame from base 1. V loses 4 bases of germline sequence and J loses 5 bases, and the interval between the two ends is 9 bases. CDR1 and CDR2, per the germline V gene, are MNHEY and SVGAGI. The immunoSEQ Assay, a bias-controlled multiplex PCR, was used to amplify TCRbeta CDR3 regions from genomic DNA. As for the authors' bioinformatics: The number of nucleated cells in each sample was estimated from the amplification of reference gene primers within the assay. To quantify the absolute abundance of each unique TCRbeta CDR3 rearrangement, sequence reads were collapsed and filtered. For each sample, productive Simpson clonality was calculated by taking the square root of Simpson's diversity index across productive rearrangements. TCRdb carries this immuneACCESS record with in-frame sequences only. Its versions omit some clonotypes, under half of them owing to an unresolved V gene in the studies checked, with the rest unexplained. V and J calls and clone size are as listed in that table; D and trimming were resolved from the DNA. For this sample the table gives under 450,000 clones, of which around 87% were detected only once. The ten largest make up approximately 1.2% of the sample.

Participants in the prospective study were enrolled through a virtual design, were aged roughly 18 to 90 years, and lived in roughly 25 United States geographic areas. To assign participants to cohorts, the prospective study relied on clinical history that participants themselves reported in a screening survey and a study questionnaire. ImmuneRACE Cohort 3 recovered participants were defined by two consecutive negative NP/OP PCR tests, healthcare professional clearance, or symptom resolution. Mobile phlebotomists in the prospective study collected whole blood, serum and a nasopharyngeal or oropharyngeal swab from every participant. Over a 2-month period, participants in the prospective study had the option of providing additional blood draws and questionnaires. Blood samples from the prospective study were shipped frozen or at room temperature prior to DNA extraction.

The chain employs TRBV6-5 and TRBJ1-5, with the D segment identity uncertain. The material sequenced was PBMCs or T cells enriched from blood (not recorded which). The clonotype originates from a man in his thirties or forties who had recovered from COVID-19. The CDR3: CASSLAWDQPQHF. The bases read TGTGCCAGCAGTTTAGCCTGGGATCAGCCCCAGCATTTT.